Listed here are 27 T cell receptor beta chains from one sample, sequenced in a study of tumor and adjacent non-tumor tissue in lung cancer. The template was RNA from unsorted bulk tissue. More than 3 cm separated this lung sample from the edge of the tumor. A modified ARM-PCR protocol with three rounds of nested PCR amplified TCRbeta. In TCRdb, the multiplex PCR reads were re-called with MiXCR into one record per CDR3 protein. The sample consists of 60,000 or so distinct CDR3 sequences, about 61% of them appearing once. The source material was distant non-tumor lung tissue. These receptors all stem from a man between 65 and 79 years old with non-small cell lung cancer.

This clonotype was counted a single time. This chain links TRBV11-2 with TRBJ2-7; D might be TRBD1 (5 bases). This CDR3 has 13 residues. The germline V gene has CDR1 SGHAT and CDR2 FQNNGV. The germline V and J ends were trimmed by 10 bases and 1 base, with 14 bases remaining between them. CDR3 residues: CANRWGSSYEQYF. The CDR3, as DNA: TGTGCCAACAGATGGGGCAGTTCCTACGAGCAGTACTTC.

This clonotype was detected ten times or more. The chain is built from TRBV12-3 or TRBV12-4 and TRBJ2-3; D gene ambiguous. The V and J ends lost 6 bases and 0 bases respectively, with 1 base between them. The CDR3 length is 11 residues. CDR3 bases: TGTGCCAGCAGAAGCACAGATACGCAGTATTTT. This translates into CASRSTDTQYF.

Worth noting for this clonotype: One end of the junction does not line up with germline, which may come from a read error. The gene calls are TRBV4-2 and TRBJ1-1; no firm D call. Germline CDR1 and CDR2: LGHNA and YNFKEQ. The CDR3 covers 13 residues. The CDR3 DNA sequence: TGTGCCAGCAGTTACGACGGGAACACTGGAGCTTTCTTT. Protein sequence: CASSYDGNTGAFF.

The J gene is TRBJ2-7, the V gene TRBV6-5; D perhaps matches TRBD2 (5 bases). Germline V gene sequence: CDR1 MNHEY, CDR2 SVGAGI. There are 15 residues in the CDR3. The ends were cut back, 0 bases at V and 12 bases at J, with 21 bases in the middle. The CDR3 coding sequence is TGTGCCAGCAGTTACTCCTCGGGCAGCGGATGTAAGCGGTACTTC. The encoded protein is CASSYSSGSGCKRYF.

This clonotype was recorded many times. V is TRBV5-5 and J is TRBJ1-5; D call uncertain. The germline V gene encodes CDR1 SGHKS and CDR2 YYEKEE (reference sequence). The germline V and J ends were trimmed by 3 bases and 3 bases, with 16 bases remaining between them. The CDR3 runs to 16 residues. The CDR3 spells CASSSGLIGFNQPQHF. For the CDR3, the DNA is TGTGCCAGCAGCTCCGGCCTTATCGGGTTCAATCAGCCCCAGCATTTT. Full variable domain (outside the CDR3, taken from reference TRBV5-5 and TRBJ1-5): DAGVTQSPTHLIKTRGQQVTLRCSPISGHKSVSWYQQVLGQGPQFIFQYYEKEERGRGNFPDRFSARQFPNYSSELNVNALLLGDSALYLCASSSGLIGFNQPQHFGDGTRLSIL.

About this clonotype itself: One junction end does not reproduce the germline sequence, and a read error may be involved. This rearrangement joins TRBV10-2 to TRBJ2-7; the match to TRBD1 covers 7 bases. Germline V CDR1 and CDR2: WSHSY, SAAADI. This CDR3 contains 14 residues. CDR3 nucleotide sequence: TGCGCCATACACTCGACAGGGAGCTTCCACGAGCAGTACTTT. Translating gives CAIHSTGSFHEQYF.

About this clonotype: One junction end does not reproduce the germline sequence, and a read error may be involved. The chain is built from TRBV11-2 and TRBJ1-6; D ambiguous. Germline V gene data show CDR1 as SGHAT and CDR2 as FQNNGV. The CDR3 runs 15 residues. In DNA, the CDR3 is TGTGCCAGCGGCTTCACATCAACGGGAAATTCACCCCACCACTTT. The encoded protein is CASGFTSTGNSPHHF.

About this clonotype: At one boundary the junction diverges from the germline segment, which might be a read error. This chain links TRBV11-3 with TRBJ2-1; D remains ambiguous. Looked up from germline, CDR1 is SGHNT and CDR2 is YENEEA. The length of the CDR3 is 12 residues. As DNA, the CDR3 is TGTGCCAGCAGCCCCGACGGTAATGAGGAGTTCTTC. Protein: CASSPDGNEEFF. The entire variable domain, with the rest obtained from reference TRBV11-3 and TRBJ2-1, is as follows: EAGVVQSPRYKIIEKKQPVAFWCNPISGHNTLYWYLQNLGQGPELLIRYENEEAVDDSQLPKDRFSAERLKGVDSTLKIQPAELGDSAVYLCASSPDGNEEFFGPGTRLTVL.

This clonotype was recorded many times. The chain employs TRBV28 and TRBJ2-7, with 9 nucleotides matching TRBD2. J lost 1 base, V lost 4 bases, and 8 bases had no gene match. The CDR3 length is 16 residues. Per the germline V gene, CDR1 is MDHEN and CDR2 is SYDVKM. The CDR3 DNA sequence: TGTGCCAGCAGTTCGGTGACTAGCGGAAGATCCTACGAGCAGTACTTC. Amino acid sequence: CASSSVTSGRSYEQYF.

The sample holds a few counts of this clonotype. A single base separates this from a much larger clone, so it may be a read error. The V gene is TRBV12-3 or TRBV12-4, the J gene TRBJ2-1, with D tentatively TRBD2 (6 bases). The CDR3 extends over 13 amino acids. In DNA form, the CDR3 reads TGTGCCAGGAGTTTAGCGGATTACAATGAGCAGTTCTTC. Residues: CARSLADYNEQFF.

A word on this clonotype: This may come from a read error, since a much larger clone is one base off. The J gene is TRBJ2-3, the V gene TRBV5-1, with 9 bases fitting TRBD2. Germline CDR1 SGHRS, CDR2 YFSETQ. The CDR3 runs to 13 residues. CDR3 bases: TGCACCAGCAGCAGACTAGCGGAAGATACGCAGTATTTT. Protein: CTSSRLAEDTQYF. The variable domain in full, with the rest retrieved from reference TRBV5-1 and TRBJ2-3, is KAGVTQTPRYLIKTRGQQVTLSCSPISGHRSVSWYQQTPGQGLQFLFEYFSETQRNKGNFPGRFSGRQFSNSRSEMNVSTLELGDSALYLCTSSRLAEDTQYFGPGTRLTVL.

The CDR3 spells CASSSPRLAYEQYF. The CDR3 bases are TGTGCCAGCAGTTCCCCGCGCCTTGCCTACGAGCAGTACTTC. The chain employs TRBV6-2 or TRBV6-3 and TRBJ2-7; no clear D. This CDR3 region has 14 residues. Trimming shortened V by 4 bases and J by 2 bases, and 12 bases separated the two germline ends. Germline V gene data show CDR1 as MNHEY and CDR2 as SVGEGT.

Of note for this clonotype: The CDR3 carries no conserved terminal phenylalanine or tryptophan, so it likely arises from a read error. The chain uses TRBV29-1 and TRBJ1-1, with a weak D call TRBD1 (5 bases). V was shortened by 2 bases and J by 4 bases, with 17 bases between the two germline ends. This CDR3 is built from 15 residues. Germline loops: CDR1 SQVTM, CDR2 ANQGSEA. CDR3 DNA sequence: TGCAGCGTTGAAACGGGAGGCAGGGCTAGCACTGAAGCTTTCCTT. It specifies CSVETGGRASTEAFL.

This chain joins TRBV6-1 and TRBJ2-1; D possibly corresponds to TRBD2 (5 bases). Germline V gives CDR1 MNHNS, CDR2 SASEGT. The V and J ends lost 0 bases and 10 bases respectively, with 16 bases between them. The CDR3 runs 15 residues. CDR3 sequence reads: CASSEAGGSYIEQFF. The CDR3 DNA reads TGTGCCAGCAGTGAAGCCGGAGGCTCCTACATCGAGCAGTTCTTC.

About this clonotype itself: A much larger clone sits a single nucleotide away, making a read error possible. The rearrangement joins TRBV6-1 to TRBJ2-3, with D perhaps TRBD1 or TRBD2 (6 bases each). This CDR3 is 13 amino acids long. V dropped 11 bases and J dropped 8 bases, with 20 bases sitting between them. Germline V gives CDR1 MNHNS, CDR2 SASEGT. CDR3 loop: CACSRKPGATQYF. DNA for the CDR3: TGTGCCTGCTCTAGGAAACCGGGGGCTACGCAGTATTTT.

A remark on this clonotype: A much larger clone sits a single nucleotide away, making a read error possible. The V call is TRBV28, the J call TRBJ2-7, with a tentative D call TRBD2 (6 bases). CDR1 is MDHEN, CDR2 SYDVKM, per germline. The V end was cut by 6 bases, the J end by 2 bases, with 14 bases between. The CDR3 has 14 residues. The CDR3 nucleotides read TGTGCCAGCAGGGTGGGAGGTAGGCCCTACGAGCAGTACTTC. Encoded protein: CASRVGGRPYEQYF. The variable domain in full, with the rest retrieved from reference TRBV28 and TRBJ2-7, is DVKVTQSSRYLVKRTGEKVFLECVQDMDHENMFWYRQDPGLGLRLIYFSYDVKMKEKGDIPEGYSVSREKKERFSLILESASTNQTSMYLCASRVGGRPYEQYFGPGTRLTVT.

In the case of this clonotype: Germline is not matched at one junction end, which may reflect a read error. The chain uses TRBV5-6 and TRBJ2-2, with TRBD1 matching over 9 bases. Germline CDR1 reads SGHDT; CDR2 reads YYEEEE. The CDR3 sequence is 16 residues long. The CDR3 sequence is CASSLAEGQGFGVLFF. CDR3 bases: TGTGCCAGCAGCTTGGCCGAGGGACAGGGTTTCGGGGTGCTGTTTTTT.

A remark on this clonotype: This may stem from a read error, because a much larger clone lies one nucleotide away. This sequence joins TRBV5-1 and TRBJ2-3, with D possibly matching TRBD2 (6 bases). This CDR3 is 15 amino acids long. Germline CDR1 reads SGHRS; CDR2 reads YFSETQ. This CDR3 reads CTSSFAGHRTDTQYF. In DNA, the CDR3 is TGCACCAGCAGCTTCGCGGGGCACCGCACAGATACGCAGTATTTT.

This clonotype was picked up one time. Sequence at one end of the junction differs from germline and may be a read error. This rearrangement joins TRBV12-3 or TRBV12-4 to TRBJ2-2; D is possibly TRBD1 or TRBD2 (5 bases each). The CDR3 is 13 residues long. CDR3 loop: CAGSLILAREPFF. DNA of the CDR3: TGTGCCGGCAGTTTGATCCTTGCCAGGGAGCCGTTTTTT.

This clonotype was recorded many times. The J gene is TRBJ1-6, the V gene TRBV6-5; TRBD1 matches at 10 bases. The CDR3 runs to 15 residues. Germline loops: CDR1 MNHEY, CDR2 SVGAGI. Losses at the gene ends were 7 bases for V and 9 bases for J; bases not matched to a gene: 9. The CDR3 here is CASTSGTGDVSPLHF. The CDR3 DNA reads TGTGCCAGCACCTCTGGGACAGGGGATGTTTCACCCCTCCACTTT.

Concerning this clonotype: Its ends do not fully match the called genes, so a read error is possible. The V and J genes are TRBV6-1 and TRBJ2-4; 15 positions agree with TRBD2. Germline CDR1 MNHNS, CDR2 SASEGT. The CDR3 loop spans 15 amino acids. The CDR3 reads CVSSDGLAGGNEQYF. The CDR3 nucleotides are TGTGTCAGCAGTGACGGACTAGCGGGAGGGAATGAGCAGTACTTC.

To note about this clonotype: At one end the junction does not follow the germline gene, possibly because of a read error. The genes are TRBV4-1 and TRBJ2-1, with 7 bases fitting TRBD2. This CDR3 contains 18 residues. Germline loops: CDR1 MGHRA, CDR2 YSYEKL. The CDR3 sequence is CASNQNFGGRRMSDEQSF. DNA for the CDR3: TGCGCCAGCAACCAAAATTTCGGCGGGAGACGGATGAGCGATGAGCAGTCCTTC.

Only a few counts were recorded for this clonotype. V and J are TRBV11-2 and TRBJ2-7, with 8 bases fitting TRBD1. Germline loops: CDR1 SGHAT, CDR2 FQNNGV. J lost 5 bases, V lost 3 bases, and 6 bases had no gene match. This CDR3 comprises 14 residues. The CDR3 reads CASSLASGGHEQYF. The CDR3 DNA follows: TGTGCCAGCAGCTTGGCCTCAGGGGGCCACGAGCAGTACTTC.

As regards this clonotype: The conserved phenylalanine or tryptophan normally closing the CDR3 is absent here, so this likely arose from a read error. This chain joins TRBV11-3 and TRBJ2-5; D gene unclear. Germline V gene lookup returns CDR1 SGHNT and CDR2 YENEEA. Trimming cost V 5 bases and J 2 bases, with 9 bases left between them. This CDR3 contains 13 residues. The CDR3 DNA follows: TGTGCCAGCAGCAAGGATAGGCAAGAGACCCAGTACTTG. It translates to CASSKDRQETQYL.

This chain links TRBV11-2 with TRBJ2-1, with TRBD1 as a possible D gene (5 bases). Trimming removed 10 bases from V and 12 bases from J, with 28 bases in between. The CDR3 covers 15 residues. Germline V gives CDR1 SGHAT, CDR2 FQNNGV. CDR3 in amino acids: CANRFRAGSSGGQFF. The CDR3, as DNA: TGTGCCAACAGGTTCAGGGCCGGGTCCTCTGGCGGGCAGTTCTTC. The full variable domain, rest sourced from reference TRBV11-2 and TRBJ2-1, is EAGVAQSPRYKIIEKRQSVAFWCNPISGHATLYWYQQILGQGPKLLIQFQNNGVVDDSQLPKDRFSAERLKGVDSTLKIQPAKLEDSAVYLCANRFRAGSSGGQFFGPGTRLTVL.

In this sample, this clonotype turned up many times. The rearrangement uses TRBV28 and TRBJ2-7; 7 bases line up with TRBD1. Trimming cost V 6 bases and J 3 bases; bases outside gene matches: 8. The CDR3 consists of 14 residues. Germline-derived CDR1 and CDR2 are MDHEN and SYDVKM. The CDR3 DNA follows: TGTGCCAGCAGGAGGTGGACAGGCCTCTACGAGCAGTACTTC. This gives the protein CASRRWTGLYEQYF.

The CDR3 is CASSSPRVSKETQYF. DNA for the CDR3: TGTGCCAGCAGTTCCCCTAGAGTCTCGAAAGAGACCCAGTACTTC. The chain joins TRBV28 to TRBJ2-5; D not certain. The germline V and J ends were trimmed by 4 bases and 3 bases, with 15 bases remaining between them. Germline lookup yields CDR1 MDHEN and CDR2 SYDVKM. The length of the CDR3 is 15 residues.